The next 31 T cell receptor beta chains were all read from a single sample in a study of blood T cell repertoires in COVID-19 (TCRdb year 2020). Library construction relied on the immunoSEQ multiplex PCR assay. TCRdb obtained this table from immuneACCESS and retained in-frame rearrangements with V and J assigned. These tables miss some clones; where compared with another copy, unresolved V genes account for less than half of the shortfall, and the remainder is unexplained. The sample data list tens of thousands of clones, and 75% to 90% of these were observed just once. The top ten clonotypes cover approximately 14% of the sample. Sequenced material: peripheral blood. The receptors shown here come from a human donor in a cohort sampled during active COVID-19.

CDR3 region: CASSINAEGRQETQYF. The CDR3 DNA reads as TGTGCCAGTAGTATAAATGCTGAGGGGAGGCAAGAGACCCAGTACTTC. The V call is TRBV19, the J call TRBJ2-5, with TRBD2 as a possible D gene (6 bases). The V gene lost 2 bases and the J gene lost 2 bases, with 15 bases spanning the gap. Germline CDR1 LNHDA, CDR2 SQIVND (reference sequence). This CDR3 is built from 16 residues.

V gene TRBV2 combines with J gene TRBJ1-6, with 8 bases that match TRBD1. There are 16 residues in the CDR3. V gave up 3 bases and J gave up 7 bases; unmatched junction bases: 8. The germline V gene has CDR1 SNHLY and CDR2 FYNNEI. The CDR3 loop reads CASSDQVGQGNSPLHF. The CDR3 DNA sequence: TGTGCCAGCAGTGATCAGGTTGGACAGGGAAATTCACCCCTCCACTTT.

The chain carries TRBV28 and TRBJ2-7, with D tentatively TRBD2 (6 bases). Trimming took off 6 bases at V and 6 bases at J, with 15 bases between the two ends. Germline V gene sequence: CDR1 MDHEN, CDR2 SYDVKM. The CDR3 is 13 residues long. As DNA, the CDR3 is TGTGCCAGCAGGGGGGGACTTAAATCCGAGCAGTACTTC. This sequence encodes CASRGGLKSEQYF.

The DNA of the CDR3 is TGTGCCAGCAGCCCTGGCCCGTTACCCTCCTACGAGCAGTACTTC. Translating gives CASSPGPLPSYEQYF. This sequence joins TRBV7-2 and TRBJ2-7; D is undetermined. Germline assignment: CDR1 SGHTA and CDR2 FQGNSA. Trimming stripped 5 bases from V and 0 bases from J, with 14 bases between. The CDR3 is made up of 15 amino acids.

The gene calls are TRBV5-4 and TRBJ2-7; TRBD2 is a possible D gene (5 bases). The V end was cut by 3 bases, the J end by 5 bases, with 15 bases between. Germline CDR1 reads SGHNT; CDR2 reads YYREEE (reference sequence). The length of the CDR3 is 14 residues. The CDR3, as DNA: TGTGCCAGCAGCTCTCACTCCAGGCGGGACGAGCAGTACTTC. Residues: CASSSHSRRDEQYF. Variable domain in full (rest from reference TRBV5-4 and TRBJ2-7): ETGVTQSPTHLIKTRGQQVTLRCSSQSGHNTVSWYQQALGQGPQFIFQYYREEENGRGNFPPRFSGLQFPNYSSELNVNALELDDSALYLCASSSHSRRDEQYFGPGTRLTVT.

The chain couples TRBV10-2 to TRBJ2-3; TRBD2 matches 11 bases. The germline V gene encodes CDR1 WSHSY and CDR2 SAAADI. The CDR3 contains 18 residues. V gave up 10 bases and J gave up 1 base; unmatched junction bases: 16. This chain's CDR3 is CATLPTTGTSGGTDTQYF. CDR3 bases: TGCGCCACGCTACCCACGACCGGGACTAGCGGAGGCACAGATACGCAGTATTTT.

This chain joins TRBV28 and TRBJ2-1; D not resolved. Germline V lookup: CDR1 MDHEN, CDR2 SYDVKM. V lost 7 bases to trimming and J lost 7 bases, with 14 bases between them. The CDR3 covers 13 residues. Here the CDR3 DNA reads TGTGCCAGCACCTTCCCTCCAGGAAATGAGCAGTTCTTC. It codes for CASTFPPGNEQFF. Complete variable domain (other parts from reference TRBV28 and TRBJ2-1): DVKVTQSSRYLVKRTGEKVFLECVQDMDHENMFWYRQDPGLGLRLIYFSYDVKMKEKGDIPEGYSVSREKKERFSLILESASTNQTSMYLCASTFPPGNEQFFGPGTRLTVL.

This clone showed up just once. The rearrangement joins TRBV27 to TRBJ1-5; D unresolved. V was clipped by 2 bases and J by 4 bases, with 12 bases between them. Germline lookup yields CDR1 MNHEY and CDR2 SMNVEV (reference sequence). The CDR3 runs 15 residues. The CDR3 here is CASSLTNGVNQPQHF. The CDR3 region has the DNA TGTGCCAGCAGTTTAACGAACGGAGTAAATCAGCCCCAGCATTTT.

This chain links TRBV11-3 with TRBJ2-4; 10 positions agree with TRBD1. Trimming at V came to 5 bases and at J to 6 bases, leaving 7 bases not matched to a gene. CDR3 size: 15 residues. CDR1 and CDR2 from the germline V gene are SGHNT and YENEEA. CDR3 nucleotides: TGTGCCAGCAGCCCGGGGACAGGGGCGCTAAACATTCAGTACTTC. Translating it yields CASSPGTGALNIQYF.

The chain links TRBV4-2 to TRBJ2-7, with no clear D. V was clipped by 0 bases and J by 0 bases, with 12 bases between them. This CDR3 contains 16 residues. Germline V gene sequence: CDR1 LGHNA, CDR2 YNFKEQ. The CDR3 sequence is CASSQDLLRSSYEQYF. Here the CDR3 DNA reads TGTGCCAGCAGCCAAGATCTACTTAGGAGCTCCTACGAGCAGTACTTC.

The J gene is TRBJ2-3, the V gene TRBV3-1 (or the pseudogene TRBV3-2); 8 bases fit TRBD1. The CDR3 runs to 16 residues. Per the germline V gene, CDR1 is LGHDT and CDR2 is YNNKEL (reference sequence). J gave up 5 bases and V 1 base, and 8 bases lay outside the gene matches. CDR3 DNA sequence: TGTGCCAGCAGCCAAGGGGCAGGGGGCTTGAGAGATACGCAGTATTTT. Its protein is CASSQGAGGLRDTQYF.

CDR3 region: CASSPTGLTNEKLFF. The DNA of the CDR3 is TGTGCCAGCTCACCCACAGGATTAACTAATGAAAAACTGTTTTTT. The chain combines TRBV18 with TRBJ1-4, with a weak D call TRBD1 (5 bases). V lost 3 bases, J lost 1 base, and 9 bases lay in between. The CDR3 spans 15 residues. Germline V gives CDR1 KGHSH, CDR2 LQKENI.

The chain recombines TRBV18 with TRBJ2-2, with TRBD2 as a possible D gene (5 bases). The CDR3 consists of 16 residues. The V gene lost 1 base and the J gene lost 8 bases, with 17 bases spanning the gap. Germline values: CDR1 KGHSH, CDR2 LQKENI. This CDR3 reads CASSPRTPDGGGELFF. The CDR3 DNA reads as TGTGCCAGCTCACCACGGACTCCGGATGGTGGAGGGGAGCTGTTTTTT. Full variable domain (outside the CDR3, taken from reference TRBV18 and TRBJ2-2): NAGVMQNPRHLVRRRGQEARLRCSPMKGHSHVYWYRQLPEEGLKFMVYLQKENIIDESGMPKERFSAEFPKEGPSILRIQQVVRGDSAAYFCASSPRTPDGGGELFFGEGSRLTVL.

This rearrangement joins TRBV6-5 to TRBJ2-7; D ambiguous. The CDR3 length is 13 residues. The germline CDR1 and CDR2 sequences are MNHEY and SVGAGI. V shed 2 bases and J shed 2 bases, with 7 bases lying between them. The CDR3 is CASSYPFPYEQYF. CDR3 coding DNA: TGTGCCAGCAGTTACCCGTTCCCCTACGAGCAGTACTTC.

V usage is TRBV18 and J usage is TRBJ2-7; D may be TRBD1 (6 bases). CDR1 is KGHSH and CDR2 is LQKENI in the germline V gene. V lost 5 bases to trimming and J lost 4 bases, with 9 bases between them. The CDR3 loop spans 12 amino acids. The chain's CDR3 is CASSSRGYEQYF. For the CDR3, the DNA is TGTGCCAGCTCAAGCAGGGGTTACGAGCAGTACTTC.

The rearrangement links TRBV27 to TRBJ1-5; D might be TRBD1 (6 bases). Trimming took 2 bases from V and 7 from J, leaving 12 bases between them. Germline V gene sequence: CDR1 MNHEY, CDR2 SMNVEV (reference sequence). The CDR3 has 14 amino acids. CDR3 loop: CASSLRDNRQPQHF. CDR3 nucleotide sequence: TGTGCCAGCAGTTTACGGGACAACAGGCAGCCCCAGCATTTT.

The CDR3: CASSSTGMNTEAFF. The CDR3 nucleotides are TGCGCCAGCAGTTCGACAGGGATGAACACTGAAGCTTTCTTT. The chain recombines TRBV10-2 with TRBJ1-1; TRBD1 matches at 7 bases. Trimming removed 5 bases from V and 0 bases from J; junction bases left unmatched: 3. The V gene's germline CDR1 is WSHSY and CDR2 SAAADI. This CDR3 is built from 14 residues.

The CDR3 coding sequence is TGTGCCAGCATCCCATCAGCGGTGAGCTCCTACAATGAGCAGTTCTTC. This translates into CASIPSAVSSYNEQFF. The V and J genes are TRBV27 and TRBJ2-1, with D possibly TRBD2 on 5 matching bases. CDR1 and CDR2 from the germline V gene are MNHEY and SMNVEV (reference sequence). Trimming pared 7 bases from V and 0 bases from J, leaving 16 bases between. The CDR3 spans 16 residues.

The chain recombines TRBV10-2 with TRBJ2-1, with 10 positions matching TRBD2. The germline CDR1 and CDR2 sequences are WSHSY and SAAADI. V lost 6 bases and J lost 0; bases outside the gene matches: 2. This CDR3 contains 15 residues. DNA for the CDR3: TGCGCCAGCAGACTAGCGGGGAGCTCCTACAATGAGCAGTTCTTC. Protein product: CASRLAGSSYNEQFF.

The rearrangement joins TRBV6-5 to TRBJ2-7; tentative D call: TRBD1 (5 bases). The CDR3 consists of 13 residues. Germline V gene sequence: CDR1 MNHEY, CDR2 SVGAGI. The V and J ends lost 6 bases and 5 bases respectively, with 14 bases between them. CDR3 nucleotide sequence: TGTGCCAGCAGCCGTACCCAGGGTCACGAGCAGTACTTC. Residues: CASSRTQGHEQYF.

The chain recombines TRBV19 with TRBJ2-2, with D tentatively TRBD1 (6 bases). The CDR3 is 15 residues long. The germline gives CDR1 LNHDA, CDR2 SQIVND (reference sequence). Trimming removed 8 bases from V and 1 base from J, with 14 bases in between. The CDR3 nucleotides read TGTGCCAGTCTTCTCAGGGGCCAGAACACCGGGGAGCTGTTTTTT. Residues: CASLLRGQNTGELFF.

CDR3 region: CASSSNRANTEAFF. In DNA form, the CDR3 reads TGTGCCAGCTCATCGAACAGGGCGAACACTGAAGCTTTCTTT. The chain joins TRBV18 to TRBJ1-1; a possible D gene is TRBD1 (6 bases). Germline loops: CDR1 KGHSH, CDR2 LQKENI. With 5 bases removed from V and 1 base from J, the gap between germline ends came to 11 bases. CDR3 length: 14 residues.

The chain employs TRBV5-5 and TRBJ2-7; TRBD1 agrees at 8 bases. The germline V gene encodes CDR1 SGHKS and CDR2 YYEKEE (reference sequence). J lost 3 bases, V lost 4 bases, and 6 bases had no gene match. The length of the CDR3 is 14 residues. DNA for the CDR3: TGTGCCAGCAGCGTGGACAGGGTAGACTACGAGCAGTACTTC. It yields the protein CASSVDRVDYEQYF.

V gene TRBV7-9 combines with J gene TRBJ2-7, with a weak D call TRBD2 (6 bases). The germline V gene has CDR1 SEHNR and CDR2 FQNEAQ (reference sequence). The V and J ends lost 1 base and 2 bases respectively, with 12 bases between them. This CDR3 has 15 amino acids. The CDR3 bases are TGTGCCAGCAGCTTAGGGGAGGCAGGGACCTACGAGCAGTACTTC. Translation: CASSLGEAGTYEQYF.

V is TRBV28 and J is TRBJ2-2; 10 nucleotides agree with TRBD2. The CDR3 runs 15 residues. V dropped 5 bases and J dropped 0; count of bases not matched to a gene: 0. Germline assignment: CDR1 MDHEN and CDR2 SYDVKM. The CDR3 is CASSLAGANTGELFF. Written as DNA, the CDR3 is TGTGCCAGCAGTCTAGCGGGAGCGAACACCGGGGAGCTGTTTTTT.

This chain joins TRBV28 and TRBJ1-3, with 7 bases fitting TRBD1. The CDR3 loop spans 15 amino acids. CDR1 and CDR2 from the germline V gene are MDHEN and SYDVKM. J was trimmed by 2 bases and V by 6 bases; bases with no gene match: 7. In nucleotides, the CDR3 is TGTGCCAGCAGCGCCGGGACAGCAGCTGGAAACACCATATATTTT. This codes for CASSAGTAAGNTIYF.

This clone has just a few counts. The DNA for the CDR3 is TGTGCCAGCAGCCTGCAGGGAAATTCACCCCTCCACTTT. Protein product: CASSLQGNSPLHF. The V gene is TRBV11-1, the J gene TRBJ1-6; maybe TRBD1 (5 bases). Germline loops: CDR1 SGHAT, CDR2 FQDESV (reference sequence). The CDR3 is 13 amino acids. V lost 5 bases and J 7 bases, leaving 9 bases between the germline ends.

The rearrangement uses TRBV30 and TRBJ2-1, with TRBD2 identical over 14 bases. The CDR3 consists of 15 residues. The ends lost 2 bases at V and 11 bases at J; junction bases unmatched: 8. CDR1 and CDR2 (germline): GTSNPN, SVGIG (reference sequence). The CDR3 protein is CAWSRGLAGAKKQFF. CDR3 nucleotide sequence: TGTGCCTGGAGTAGGGGACTAGCGGGAGCGAAGAAGCAGTTCTTC.

CDR3 sequence: CASSQGPSPLHF. The CDR3 region has the DNA TGTGCCAGCAGCCAGGGGCCCTCACCCCTCCACTTT. V is TRBV3-1 (or the pseudogene TRBV3-2) and J is TRBJ1-6; possibly TRBD1 for D (5 bases). Trimming cost V 3 bases and J 10 bases, with 7 bases left between them. The CDR3 is made up of 12 amino acids. Looked up from germline, CDR1 is LGHDT and CDR2 is YNNKEL (reference sequence).

The rearrangement uses TRBV7-9 and TRBJ2-1, with a weak D call TRBD1 (6 bases). CDR3 length: 14 residues. The germline V gene has CDR1 SEHNR and CDR2 FQNEAQ (reference sequence). Trimming pared 1 base from V and 6 bases from J, leaving 10 bases between. The DNA for the CDR3 is TGTGCCAGCAGCTTAGTTGGACAGCGCAATGAGCAGTTCTTC. It specifies CASSLVGQRNEQFF.

V is TRBV7-8 and J is TRBJ1-5; no firm D call. The V end lost 1 base, the J end lost 0 bases, and 7 bases lay between the germline ends. The CDR3 sequence is 15 residues long. CDR1 is SGHVS and CDR2 is FQNEAQ in the germline V gene. CDR3 sequence reads: CASSLGVLSNQPQHF. The CDR3 DNA follows: TGTGCCAGCAGCTTAGGCGTCCTTAGCAATCAGCCCCAGCATTTT.